The rows below give T cell receptor beta chains drawn from one sample of a study of cytomegalovirus exposure and HLA in healthy donors. TCRdb's table, derived via immunoSEQ multiplex PCR, lists solely in-frame clones and lacks some. This sample has around 64,000 clones, with around 61% found just once. Sequencing used PBMCs. The receptor set was obtained from a woman aged 45-59 years in good health and CMV-seronegative. Each CDR3 is given with its conserved first and last residue. The D gene is left open where the match is weak. Not all rows give a size; the values are once, few, many and, for expanded clones, a class.

clone_size	v_call	j_call	d_call	cdr3_nt	cdr3_aa
NA	TRBV5-1	TRBJ2-7	TRBD1	TGCGCCAGCAGCACCACAGGGGTCAACGAGCAGTACTTC	CASSTTGVNEQYF
NA	TRBV27	TRBJ2-1	NA	TGTGCCAGCAGTTTAGCGGGACAGAGGCAGTTCTTC	CASSLAGQRQFF
NA	TRBV5-1	TRBJ2-1	TRBD1	TGCGCCAGCAGCGACAGGGGGATTGCTAGCTCCTACAATGAGCAGTTCTTC	CASSDRGIASSYNEQFF
NA	TRBV2	TRBJ2-7	NA	TGTGCCAGCAGGAGGGAGACCGAGCAGTACTTC	CASRRETEQYF
many	TRBV7-9	TRBJ1-1	TRBD1	TGTGCCAGCACCTCGGGCGGGACAGTAGAAGCTTTCTTT	CASTSGGTVEAFF
NA	TRBV4-2	TRBJ2-6	NA	TGTGCCAGCAGCCAAAGACAAGTCCCCTCTGGGGCCAACGTCCTGACTTTC	CASSQRQVPSGANVLTF
NA	TRBV19	TRBJ2-3	TRBD2	TGTGCCAGTAGTTTCCGAGCGGGAGGGCCAACAGATACGCAGTATTTT	CASSFRAGGPTDTQYF
once	TRBV29-1	TRBJ1-2	NA	TGCAGCGCCTACGGGGTGATGAACTATGGCTACACCTTC	CSAYGVMNYGYTF
NA	TRBV12-5	TRBJ1-1	NA	TGTGCTAGTGGTCGGCGGGGGACGGACACTGAAGCTTTCTTT	CASGRRGTDTEAFF
NA	TRBV25-1	TRBJ2-1	TRBD2	TGTGCCAGCAGTGAATTTGGACTAGCGGGAGTAGAGGATGAGCAGTTCTTC	CASSEFGLAGVEDEQFF
NA	TRBV5-4	TRBJ2-4	TRBD2	TGTGCCAGCAGCTTTCAACTACTAGCGGGAGTGGCCAAAAACATTCAGTACTTC	CASSFQLLAGVAKNIQYF
NA	TRBV5-6	TRBJ1-5	NA	TGTGCCAGCAGCTTGGGTATAGCGTTGCAGCCCCAGCATTTT	CASSLGIALQPQHF
NA	TRBV29-1	TRBJ2-1	TRBD2	TGCAGCGACCTTAGCGGGAGCCCCTACAATGAGCAGTTCTTC	CSDLSGSPYNEQFF
once	TRBV6-6	TRBJ1-5	NA	TGTGCCAGCAGTTCGACTGCCATTAGCAATCAGCCCCAGCATTTT	CASSSTAISNQPQHF
NA	TRBV5-4	TRBJ1-5	TRBD1	TGTGCCAGCAGTTTTGCAAGGGACAGCCCCAGTAGCAATCAGCCCCAGCATTTT	CASSFARDSPSSNQPQHF
NA	TRBV27	TRBJ2-7	TRBD1	TGTGCCAGCAGTTTAGGCCCGGGACAGGGGGTCTACGAGCAGTACTTC	CASSLGPGQGVYEQYF
NA	TRBV19	TRBJ2-7	TRBD2	TGTGTCAGTAGTTCGCAGAGACTAGCGGTCTACGAGCAGTACTTC	CVSSSQRLAVYEQYF
many	TRBV7-2	TRBJ1-2	TRBD1	TGTGCCAGCAGCCCGACAGGGGGCTACACCTTC	CASSPTGGYTF
few	TRBV28	TRBJ1-2	NA	TGTGCCAGCAGTTCCAGGGTTGGCTACACCTTC	CASSSRVGYTF
few	TRBV7-9	TRBJ1-2	NA	TGTGCCAGCAGCCGTTCCCCCTCCTATGGCTACACCTTC	CASSRSPSYGYTF
NA	TRBV7-9	TRBJ2-1	NA	TGTGCCAGCAGTACAGCCTACAATGAGCAGTTCTTC	CASSTAYNEQFF
few	TRBV5-8	TRBJ2-7	NA	TGTGCCAGCAGCTTGGCCCCAGGATCATACACTCCCGAGCAGTACTTC	CASSLAPGSYTPEQYF
few	TRBV7-6	TRBJ1-4	NA	TGTGCCAGCAGCTTTACGGGCAGGGCTAATGAAAAACTGTTTTTT	CASSFTGRANEKLFF
NA	TRBV15	TRBJ2-5	NA	TGTGCCACCAGCATTCTACAGGGAGTACAAGAGACCCAGTACTTC	CATSILQGVQETQYF
NA	TRBV6-5	TRBJ1-1	TRBD1	TGTGCCAGCAGCCGGACAGGGGTTCGCACTGAAGCTTTCTTT	CASSRTGVRTEAFF
NA	TRBV7-6	TRBJ2-1	TRBD2	TGTGCCAGCAGCTTAGTGGGACTAGCGGGAGGTTACAATGAGCAGTTCTTC	CASSLVGLAGGYNEQFF
NA	TRBV6-5	TRBJ1-1	TRBD1	TGTGCCAGCAGTTCGGGGCGGGACAGGGGTCGGACTGAAGCTTTCTTT	CASSSGRDRGRTEAFF
few	TRBV5-1	TRBJ2-5	NA	TGCGCCAGCAGCTTGTCGGAGGAGGAGTACTTC	CASSLSEEEYF